The 14 T cell receptor beta chains listed next were all sequenced from one sample in a study of blood T cell repertoires in COVID-19. Profiled with immunoSEQ multiplex PCR; TCRdb holds only in-frame clones, not every one. The table shows 150,000 to 200,000 clones, with over 80% occurring only once. The specimen sequenced was peripheral blood. These receptors were collected from a man aged 25-40 years with COVID-19, enrolled during active disease.

The chain couples TRBV5-5 to TRBJ2-2; D is perhaps TRBD1 (7 bases). The CDR3 runs 14 residues. V dropped 9 bases and J dropped 2 bases, with 14 bases sitting between them. Germline V lookup: CDR1 SGHKS, CDR2 YYEKEE (reference sequence). CDR3 residues: CATTEGANTGELFF. The CDR3, as DNA: TGTGCCACTACGGAGGGGGCTAACACCGGGGAGCTGTTTTTT.

The V gene is TRBV27, the J gene TRBJ2-7; 10 nucleotides align to TRBD2. Unmatched junction bases numbered 7, after V lost 0 bases and J lost 2 bases. The CDR3 spans 17 residues. Germline V gene sequence: CDR1 MNHEY, CDR2 SMNVEV (reference sequence). In DNA, the CDR3 is TGTGCCAGCAGTTTATCCGGACTAGCGGTAAAAGCCTACGAGCAGTACTTC. Amino acids: CASSLSGLAVKAYEQYF.

The chain recombines TRBV27 with TRBJ2-7; no definite D call. The CDR3 is 14 residues long. CDR1 and CDR2 from the germline V gene are MNHEY and SMNVEV (reference sequence). The ends were cut back, 8 bases at V and 3 bases at J, with 17 bases in the middle. This CDR3 is CASGFGDSRYEQYF. The CDR3 DNA reads TGTGCCAGCGGATTCGGAGACTCACGCTACGAGCAGTACTTC.

This rearrangement joins TRBV4-1 to TRBJ2-1, with 7 bases that match TRBD2. This CDR3 has 17 residues. The V and J ends lost 0 bases and 6 bases, in that order; junction bases with no gene match: 11. The germline V gene encodes CDR1 MGHRA and CDR2 YSYEKL. In DNA form, the CDR3 reads TGCGCCAGCAGCCAAGAGTCGAGCGGGATGGGCCCCAATGAGCAGTTCTTC. This translates into CASSQESSGMGPNEQFF.

V and J are TRBV7-2 and TRBJ1-1; D remains ambiguous. V was clipped by 2 bases and J by 4 bases, with 8 bases between them. CDR1 and CDR2 from the germline V gene are SGHTA and FQGNSA. This CDR3 contains 13 residues. CDR3 loop: CASSLIRRTEAFF. CDR3 bases: TGTGCCAGCAGCTTAATCAGGCGCACTGAAGCTTTCTTT. The whole variable domain, remainder taken from reference TRBV7-2 and TRBJ1-1, is GAGVSQSPSNKVTEKGKDVELRCDPISGHTALYWYRQSLGQGLEFLIYFQGNSAPDKSGLPSDRFSAERTGGSVSTLTIQRTQQEDSAVYLCASSLIRRTEAFFGQGTRLTVV.

The chain uses TRBV24-1 and TRBJ2-3; a possible D gene is TRBD1 (7 bases). CDR3 length equals 18 residues. The V gene lost 4 bases and the J gene lost 0 bases, with 19 bases spanning the gap. CDR1 KGHDR and CDR2 SFDVKD come from the germline V gene. The CDR3 DNA reads TGTGCCACCAGTGACTCGGGGGACAGCATAACTAGCACAGATACGCAGTATTTT. Translated: CATSDSGDSITSTDTQYF.

The V call is TRBV14, the J call TRBJ2-5; TRBD1 aligns across 7 bases. This CDR3 contains 17 residues. Germline loops: CDR1 SGHDN, CDR2 FVKESK. The ends lost 0 bases at V and 1 base at J; junction bases unmatched: 8. The CDR3 sequence: CASSQDRRRTGQETQYF. CDR3 nucleotide sequence: TGTGCCAGCAGCCAAGATCGTAGAAGGACAGGCCAAGAGACCCAGTACTTC.

Here the CDR3 DNA reads TGTGCCAGTAGGACAGGCTTCTATAATTCACCCCTCCACTTT. It codes for CASRTGFYNSPLHF. J is TRBJ1-6 and V is TRBV19; the D gene is possibly TRBD1 (6 bases). CDR3 length: 14 residues. Germline V gene sequence: CDR1 LNHDA, CDR2 SQIVND (reference sequence). The V gene lost 6 bases and the J gene lost 3 bases, with 9 bases spanning the gap.

For this clone: Other DNA variants within this sample encode the same CDR3. The chain couples TRBV5-1 to TRBJ1-2, with D perhaps matching TRBD1 (5 bases). The CDR3 is 14 amino acids. The V end was cut by 0 bases, the J end by 3 bases, with 9 bases between. Germline V gene lookup returns CDR1 SGHRS and CDR2 YFSETQ. This CDR3 reads CASSLGQGYYGYTF. The DNA of the CDR3 is TGCGCCAGCAGCTTGGGGCAGGGCTACTATGGCTACACCTTC.

The CDR3 is CASSAGQGAFHGYTF. DNA of the CDR3: TGTGCCAGCAGCGCCGGACAGGGGGCGTTCCATGGCTACACCTTC. This chain uses TRBV7-8 with TRBJ1-2; 11 nucleotides match TRBD1. The CDR3 is 15 amino acids. With 5 bases clipped from V and 6 bases from J, the junction kept 8 bases outside the gene matches. The germline CDR1 and CDR2 sequences are SGHVS and FQNEAQ. The whole variable domain, remainder taken from reference TRBV7-8 and TRBJ1-2, is GAGVSQSPRYKVAKRGQDVALRCDPISGHVSLFWYQQALGQGPEFLTYFQNEAQLDKSGLPSDRFFAERPEGSVSTLKIQRTQQEDSAVYLCASSAGQGAFHGYTFGSGTRLTVV.

The chain links TRBV30 to TRBJ1-1; possibly TRBD1 for D (5 bases). The germline V gene encodes CDR1 GTSNPN and CDR2 SVGIG (reference sequence). The CDR3 has 10 residues. The CDR3 region has the DNA TGTGCTTTAGGGGACACTGAAGCTTTCTTT. Amino acids: CALGDTEAFF.

This clone occurred once. The chain joins TRBV27 to TRBJ2-2; 14 bases map to TRBD2. V shed 5 bases, J shed 7 bases, and the junction held 15 bases outside the gene matches. This CDR3 is built from 19 residues. Germline CDR1 and CDR2: MNHEY and SMNVEV (reference sequence). The CDR3 loop is CASSLKGLAGVVYSGELFF. CDR3 bases: TGTGCCAGCAGTCTTAAGGGACTAGCGGGAGTGGTGTATAGCGGGGAGCTGTTTTTT.

The genes are TRBV7-3 and TRBJ2-5; TRBD2 matches at 15 bases. Trimming at V came to 5 bases and at J to 4 bases, leaving 11 bases not matched to a gene. This CDR3 contains 18 residues. Germline CDR1 SGHTA, CDR2 FQGTGA. The CDR3 coding sequence is TGTGCCAGCAGCCCCGGGACTAGCGGGAGGCCACCTTTAGAGACCCAGTACTTC. This codes for CASSPGTSGRPPLETQYF.

The chain carries TRBV5-8 and TRBJ2-7; D remains ambiguous. V gave up 0 bases and J gave up 2 bases, with 6 bases separating them. The CDR3 runs to 13 residues. Germline V gene lookup returns CDR1 SGHTS and CDR2 YDEGEE. The CDR3 protein is CASSLDPAYEQYF. For the CDR3, the DNA is TGTGCCAGCAGCTTGGACCCAGCCTACGAGCAGTACTTC.